The 24 T cell receptor beta chains in this list originate from one sample, sequenced in a study of T cell repertoires in cytomegalovirus infection. No cognate antigen is known for these TCRs. From the reads, TCRdb called clonotypes with MiXCR, one entry per CDR3 protein. The sample lists roughly 280,000 distinct CDR3 sequences; 22% were seen once. The sequenced sample was cultured PBMCs, obtained from culture after CMV antigen stimulation. These receptors were obtained from a human donor in good health (CMV status not recorded). Some clones in this sample may be carry-over from other donors' samples.

This chain uses TRBV28 with TRBJ1-2; D possibly corresponds to TRBD1 (6 bases). V dropped 5 bases and J dropped 3 bases, with 7 bases sitting between them. CDR3 length: 12 residues. Germline V gene sequence: CDR1 MDHEN, CDR2 SYDVKM. DNA for the CDR3: TGTGCCAGCAGTCGACAGGACTATGGCTACACCTTC. Its protein is CASSRQDYGYTF.

This chain connects TRBV2 to TRBJ2-1; D might be TRBD2 (5 bases). The V end lost 6 bases, the J end lost 6 bases, and 6 bases lay between the germline ends. Germline CDR1 SNHLY, CDR2 FYNNEI. The CDR3 totals 11 residues. CDR3 amino acids: CASRRANEQFF. CDR3 bases: TGTGCCAGCAGGAGGGCCAATGAGCAGTTCTTC.

V is TRBV4-1 and J is TRBJ2-1, with D possibly being TRBD2 (5 bases). The CDR3 totals 13 residues. V dropped 0 bases and J dropped 8 bases, with 8 bases sitting between them. Germline values: CDR1 MGHRA, CDR2 YSYEKL. The CDR3 DNA reads as TGCGCCAGCAGCCAAGAGAGAGGGTATGAGCAGTTCTTC. This translates into CASSQERGYEQFF.

V usage is TRBV29-1 and J usage is TRBJ1-2; D remains unclear. This CDR3 has 11 amino acids. Germline V gene lookup returns CDR1 SQVTM and CDR2 ANQGSEA. The ends were cut back, 2 bases at V and 2 bases at J, with 3 bases in the middle. CDR3 DNA sequence: TGCAGCGTTGAACAGAACTATGGCTACACCTTC. As protein: CSVEQNYGYTF.

The rearrangement links TRBV6-4 to TRBJ2-7; D is possibly TRBD1 (6 bases). Trimming left V 4 bases short and J 5 bases short, with 15 bases between. Germline CDR1 is MRHNA and CDR2 is SNTAGT. The CDR3 runs 14 residues. CDR3 residues: CASSGTRQVHEQYV. DNA for the CDR3: TGTGCCAGCAGTGGAACCCGACAGGTTCACGAGCAGTACGTC.

The V gene is TRBV4-3, the J gene TRBJ1-2, with D hard to call. The length of the CDR3 is 14 residues. The ends were cut back, 1 base at V and 2 bases at J, with 8 bases in the middle. CDR1 is LGHNA and CDR2 is YSLEER in the germline V gene. CDR3 protein: CASSQADTNYGYTF. The CDR3, as DNA: TGCGCCAGCAGCCAAGCTGACACGAACTATGGCTACACCTTC.

This clonotype was found a few times. This sequence joins TRBV4-2 and TRBJ2-4, with unresolved D. The germline V gene has CDR1 LGHNA and CDR2 YNFKEQ. The length of the CDR3 is 15 residues. Trimming pared 1 base from V and 0 bases from J, leaving 7 bases between. The CDR3 DNA sequence: TGTGCCAGCAGCCAAGTTGCGGTAGCCAAAAACATTCAGTACTTC. It encodes CASSQVAVAKNIQYF.

This clonotype has just a few counts. This rearrangement joins TRBV7-2 to TRBJ1-3; 7 bases align to TRBD1. The germline V gene encodes CDR1 SGHTA and CDR2 FQGNSA. J lost 0 bases, V lost 3 bases, and 5 bases had no gene match. This CDR3 is built from 16 residues. The CDR3 region has the DNA TGTGCCAGCAGCTTCAGACAGGGAAACTCTGGAAACACCATATATTTT. It translates to CASSFRQGNSGNTIYF.

This clonotype was detected a few times. V gene TRBV19 combines with J gene TRBJ1-5; D remains unclear. Trimming took off 3 bases at V and 5 bases at J, with 17 bases between the two ends. Germline V gene data show CDR1 as LNHDA and CDR2 as SQIVND (reference sequence). The CDR3 is made up of 16 amino acids. The CDR3 protein is CASSIPFRTSYQPQHF. The CDR3, as DNA: TGTGCCAGTAGTATTCCTTTCCGCACAAGTTATCAGCCCCAGCATTTT.

V gene TRBV27 combines with J gene TRBJ2-4, with D maybe TRBD2 (6 bases). Germline assignment: CDR1 MNHEY and CDR2 SMNVEV (reference sequence). CDR3 size: 14 residues. V was pared by 6 bases and J by 7 bases, with 16 bases between. The CDR3 coding sequence is TGTGCCAGCAGCCGCGGAGGGCTGGTGAACATTCAGTACTTC. As protein: CASSRGGLVNIQYF.

This clonotype was seen ten or more times. V and J are TRBV7-9 and TRBJ2-2; 9 nucleotides align to TRBD1. V lost 5 bases, J lost 5 bases, and 12 bases stayed unmatched. In germline, CDR1 is SEHNR, CDR2 FQNEAQ (reference sequence). The CDR3 loop spans 17 amino acids. The CDR3 nucleotides read TGTGCCAGCAGCCCAACCCCGGGGACAGGGATGACCGGGGAGCTGTTTTTT. It is translated as CASSPTPGTGMTGELFF.

This clonotype was recorded a few times. The chain has TRBV7-9 and TRBJ1-6; D is undetermined. The CDR3 runs 18 residues. The germline CDR1 and CDR2 sequences are SEHNR and FQNEAQ (reference sequence). V lost 1 base and J lost 0, with 13 bases in between. The DNA of the CDR3 is TGTGCCAGCAGCTTAGGCGTTGGACTGAGCTCCTATAATTCACCCCTCCACTTT. As protein: CASSLGVGLSSYNSPLHF.

In its sample, this clonotype was seen many times. The gene calls are TRBV7-6 and TRBJ2-5; 9 positions match TRBD1. Germline assignment: CDR1 SGHVS and CDR2 FNYEAQ. The CDR3 spans 15 residues. Unmatched junction bases numbered 3, after V lost 4 bases and J lost 0 bases. The CDR3 region has the DNA TGTGCCAGCAGCTCGACAGGGGGGTACCAAGAGACCCAGTACTTC. It encodes CASSSTGGYQETQYF.

Comment on this clonotype: This could be a read error, since a much larger clone is one nucleotide away. This rearrangement joins TRBV7-3 to TRBJ1-6; TRBD1 is a possible D gene (5 bases). The CDR3 runs 12 residues. The V end was cut by 4 bases, the J end by 18 bases, with 16 bases between. In germline, CDR1 is SGHTA, CDR2 FQGTGA. The DNA of the CDR3 is TGTGCCAGCAGCTCGGCGGGGGGTACCCACCACTTT. It encodes CASSSAGGTHHF.

This clonotype turned up a few times. The chain employs TRBV7-9 and TRBJ2-5, with a possible D match to TRBD2 (6 bases). Germline CDR1 SEHNR, CDR2 FQNEAQ (reference sequence). The V and J ends lost 3 bases and 3 bases respectively, with 14 bases between them. CDR3 length: 15 residues. CDR3 protein: CASSFPRESEETQYF. Written as DNA, the CDR3 is TGTGCCAGCAGCTTCCCCCGGGAGTCTGAAGAGACCCAGTACTTC.

This clonotype has a handful of counts. This chain joins TRBV18 and TRBJ2-5, with D unresolved. V shed 3 bases and J shed 4 bases, with 21 bases lying between them. Germline values: CDR1 KGHSH, CDR2 LQKENI. The CDR3 loop spans 17 amino acids. CDR3 sequence reads: CASSPGFSITLGETQYF. Written as DNA, the CDR3 is TGTGCCAGCTCACCGGGATTTTCCATAACCCTGGGAGAGACCCAGTACTTC.

This chain connects TRBV2 to TRBJ2-1; D may be TRBD1 or TRBD2 (5 bases each). Germline assignment: CDR1 SNHLY and CDR2 FYNNEI. The CDR3 extends over 13 amino acids. Trimming took 6 bases from V and 7 from J, leaving 13 bases between them. CDR3 amino acids: CASSYGTLNEQFF. CDR3 in DNA: TGTGCCAGCAGCTACGGGACCCTAAATGAGCAGTTCTTC.

A few counts support this clonotype. The chain has TRBV7-8 and TRBJ1-1; no clear D gene. The V gene's germline CDR1 is SGHVS and CDR2 FQNEAQ. The V gene lost 5 bases and the J gene lost 0 bases, with 13 bases spanning the gap. The CDR3 totals 15 residues. CDR3 sequence: CASSRNRGMNTEAFF. The CDR3 region has the DNA TGTGCCAGCAGCAGGAACAGAGGGATGAACACTGAAGCTTTCTTT. The complete variable domain, with remaining parts taken from reference TRBV7-8 and TRBJ1-1, reads GAGVSQSPRYKVAKRGQDVALRCDPISGHVSLFWYQQALGQGPEFLTYFQNEAQLDKSGLPSDRFFAERPEGSVSTLKIQRTQQEDSAVYLCASSRNRGMNTEAFFGQGTRLTVV.

The CDR3 region has the DNA TGCGCCAGCAGCTTTGGAGGAGTGACCGGGGAGCTGTTTTTT. Translating it yields CASSFGGVTGELFF. This sequence joins TRBV5-1 and TRBJ2-2, with D possibly matching TRBD2 (5 bases). V lost 2 bases and J 5 bases, leaving 10 bases between the germline ends. Germline CDR1 SGHRS, CDR2 YFSETQ. The CDR3 runs to 14 residues.

The gene calls are TRBV19 and TRBJ1-5; the match to TRBD1 covers 7 bases. Germline V gene lookup returns CDR1 LNHDA and CDR2 SQIVND (reference sequence). V trimming: 5 bases; J trimming: 7 bases; junction bases outside the gene matches: 5. The CDR3 has 13 residues. CDR3 nucleotide sequence: TGTGCCAGTAGTTCCGAGGGGGCCCAGCCCCAGCATTTT. Translation: CASSSEGAQPQHF.

Many counts were recorded for this clonotype. The chain combines TRBV6-1 with TRBJ2-1; D is unclear. The V and J ends lost 6 bases and 7 bases respectively, with 4 bases between them. Germline assignment: CDR1 MNHNS and CDR2 SASEGT. The CDR3 covers 10 residues. The CDR3 DNA reads as TGTGCCAGCAGGGGGAATGAGCAGTTCTTC. This translates into CASRGNEQFF.

The chain couples TRBV9 to TRBJ2-1, with TRBD2 identical over 8 bases. CDR1 and CDR2 from the germline V gene are SGDLS and YYNGEE. The CDR3 length is 14 residues. Losses at the gene ends were 2 bases for V and 6 bases for J; bases not matched to a gene: 4. This CDR3 is CASSVSAGGNEQFF. As DNA, the CDR3 is TGTGCCAGCAGCGTGTCGGCGGGAGGCAATGAGCAGTTCTTC. Full variable domain (missing parts from reference TRBV9 and TRBJ2-1): DSGVTQTPKHLITATGQRVTLRCSPRSGDLSVYWYQQSLDQGLQFLIQYYNGEERAKGNILERFSAQQFPDLHSELNLSSLELGDSALYFCASSVSAGGNEQFFGPGTRLTVL.

This clonotype was detected a few times. The chain recombines TRBV12-5 with TRBJ2-2; no clear D gene. Trimming removed 0 bases from V and 6 bases from J, with 2 bases in between. This CDR3 is 12 amino acids long. Germline lookup yields CDR1 LGHNT and CDR2 FRNRAP. This chain's CDR3 is CASGLVPGELFF. In DNA, the CDR3 is TGTGCTAGTGGTTTGGTACCCGGGGAGCTGTTTTTT.

This clonotype has a handful of counts. The chain recombines TRBV7-9 with TRBJ2-1; no definite D call. Trimming took off 1 base at V and 5 bases at J, with 12 bases between the two ends. In germline, CDR1 is SEHNR, CDR2 FQNEAQ (reference sequence). The CDR3 spans 15 residues. The CDR3, as DNA: TGTGCCAGCAGCTTAGACTCATTCCGAAACAATGAGCAGTTCTTC. Translating gives CASSLDSFRNNEQFF.